One and the same sample provided the 22 T cell receptor beta chains below, sequenced in a study of cytomegalovirus exposure and HLA in healthy donors. TCRdb keeps only in-frame clones here, not all; method: immunoSEQ multiplex PCR. The sample holds 200,000 to 250,000 clones; about 89% are singletons and the top ten take roughly 1%. The material sequenced was PBMCs. Source of these receptors: a woman younger than 35 in good health and CMV-seronegative.

The chain couples TRBV7-6 to TRBJ1-1; D is ambiguous. In germline, CDR1 is SGHVS, CDR2 FNYEAQ. The CDR3 has 17 amino acids. V was clipped by 5 bases and J by 1 base, with 20 bases between them. The CDR3: CASSPTPFTGRNTEAFF. The DNA of the CDR3 is TGTGCCAGCAGCCCGACCCCGTTCACGGGAAGGAACACTGAAGCTTTCTTT.

This chain links TRBV2 with TRBJ1-5; 7 bases map to TRBD1. CDR3 size: 14 residues. Trimming at V came to 10 bases and at J to 2 bases, leaving 8 bases not matched to a gene. CDR1 is SNHLY, CDR2 FYNNEI, per germline. CDR3 protein: CATMRDRRNQPQHF. Written as DNA, the CDR3 is TGTGCCACTATGAGGGACAGACGCAATCAGCCCCAGCATTTT.

J is TRBJ2-5 and V is TRBV28; TRBD2 matches 9 bases. CDR1 is MDHEN and CDR2 is SYDVKM in the germline V gene. With 4 bases clipped from V and 5 bases from J, the junction kept 5 bases outside the gene matches. The CDR3 length is 14 residues. The CDR3 bases are TGTGCCAGCAGTTCTAGCGGGGTGATCGAGACCCAGTACTTC. The encoded protein is CASSSSGVIETQYF.

The table lists this clone with a count of one. This chain uses TRBV7-8 with TRBJ2-7; D is perhaps TRBD1 (7 bases). CDR1 is SGHVS, CDR2 FQNEAQ, per germline. V dropped 0 bases and J dropped 1 base, with 13 bases sitting between them. The CDR3 has 16 residues. CDR3 protein: CASSLAVAGGSYEQYF. CDR3 coding DNA: TGTGCCAGCAGCTTAGCGGTGGCAGGGGGGTCCTACGAGCAGTACTTC.

The chain links TRBV5-1 to TRBJ1-2; D unclear. Germline assignment: CDR1 SGHRS and CDR2 YFSETQ. The ends were cut back, 1 base at V and 2 bases at J, with 9 bases in the middle. This CDR3 is 14 amino acids long. CDR3 loop: CASSLPLGNYGYTF. The DNA for the CDR3 is TGCGCCAGCAGCTTGCCCCTCGGGAACTATGGCTACACCTTC.

In this sample, this clone turned up once. The genes are TRBV6-4 and TRBJ2-3; TRBD2 agrees at 11 bases. Germline CDR1 is MRHNA and CDR2 is SNTAGT. Trimming removed 6 bases from V and 1 base from J; junction bases left unmatched: 0. This CDR3 comprises 14 residues. DNA for the CDR3: TGTGCCAGCAGACTAGCGGGGGGCACAGATACGCAGTATTTT. Translating gives CASRLAGGTDTQYF.

V and J are TRBV4-2 and TRBJ2-1; 7 bases fit TRBD2. Germline V gene lookup returns CDR1 LGHNA and CDR2 YNFKEQ. CDR3 length equals 16 residues. V dropped 6 bases and J dropped 4; count of bases not matched to a gene: 12. CDR3 DNA sequence: TGTGCCAGCAGGACCCGACTAGCCGGAAATTACAATGAGCAGTTCTTC. This sequence encodes CASRTRLAGNYNEQFF.

In regard to this clone: Additional DNA sequences in this sample encode the identical CDR3. V gene TRBV19 combines with J gene TRBJ2-7; no definite D call. The length of the CDR3 is 14 residues. Germline loops: CDR1 LNHDA, CDR2 SQIVND (reference sequence). The ends were cut back, 1 base at V and 1 base at J, with 8 bases in the middle. The CDR3 nucleotides read TGTGCCAGTAGTATAGCAGGTAGTTCCTACGAGCAGTACTTC. It codes for CASSIAGSSYEQYF. Filled out from reference TRBV19 and TRBJ2-7, the complete variable domain reads DGGITQSPKYLFRKEGQNVTLSCEQNLNHDAMYWYRQDPGQGLRLIYYSQIVNDFQKGDIAEGYSVSREKKESFPLTVTSAQKNPTAFYLCASSIAGSSYEQYFGPGTRLTVT.

The CDR3 nucleotides are TGTGCCAGCAGCCAAGATAGACAGCTCTTTAATGAAAAACTGTTTTTT. This encodes CASSQDRQLFNEKLFF. The chain carries TRBV4-2 and TRBJ1-4; D is possibly TRBD1 (5 bases). The CDR3 sequence is 16 residues long. Between the trimmed V and J ends, which lost 0 bases and 4 bases, there was a span of 12 bases. Per germline, CDR1 LGHNA and CDR2 YNFKEQ.

The V call is TRBV14, the J call TRBJ2-7; D unresolved. With 3 bases removed from V and 6 bases from J, the gap between germline ends came to 9 bases. The CDR3 spans 12 residues. The germline V gene encodes CDR1 SGHDN and CDR2 FVKESK. DNA for the CDR3: TGTGCCAGCAGCCACACAGTCGCCGAGCAGTACTTC. Its protein product is CASSHTVAEQYF.

This chain connects TRBV5-1 to TRBJ2-1, with D perhaps matching TRBD1 (6 bases). Germline-derived CDR1 and CDR2 are SGHRS and YFSETQ. Between the trimmed V and J ends, which lost 5 bases and 6 bases, there was a span of 27 bases. This CDR3 spans 18 amino acids. CDR3 nucleotides: TGCGCCAGCAGTGGCCAGGGCTTAATCACGGTCAGGGGCAATGAGCAGTTCTTC. This gives the protein CASSGQGLITVRGNEQFF.

This chain connects TRBV6-1 to TRBJ2-1; 7 bases fit TRBD2. Trimming cost V 6 bases and J 8 bases; bases outside gene matches: 7. The CDR3 has 13 amino acids. Germline CDR1 reads MNHNS; CDR2 reads SASEGT. This chain's CDR3 is CASSRDYMDEQFF. The CDR3 DNA reads as TGTGCCAGCAGCCGGGACTATATGGATGAGCAGTTCTTC.

The chain joins TRBV11-2 to TRBJ1-1; no clear D. The CDR3 is 15 amino acids. Germline CDR1 and CDR2: SGHAT and FQNNGV. Trimming took off 0 bases at V and 5 bases at J, with 13 bases between the two ends. CDR3: CASSLDPAVGTEAFF. DNA for the CDR3: TGTGCCAGCAGCTTAGATCCGGCAGTCGGGACTGAAGCTTTCTTT.

The J gene is TRBJ2-7, the V gene TRBV19; 9 bases align to TRBD1. There are 16 residues in the CDR3. The germline gives CDR1 LNHDA, CDR2 SQIVND (reference sequence). V shed 7 bases and J 5 bases; nucleotides not matched to a gene: 15. The chain's CDR3 is CASTPPPGQGIHEQYF. CDR3 DNA: TGTGCCAGTACCCCCCCACCGGGACAGGGTATCCACGAGCAGTACTTC.

This chain connects TRBV28 to TRBJ1-2, with 7 nucleotides matching TRBD1. CDR3 length: 15 residues. Germline V CDR1 and CDR2: MDHEN, SYDVKM. J was trimmed by 4 bases and V by 1 base; bases with no gene match: 6. CDR3 sequence: CASSLYRDRFYGYTF. For the CDR3, the DNA is TGTGCCAGCAGTTTATACCGGGACAGATTCTATGGCTACACCTTC.

This chain's CDR3 is CATSSDRGRNSPLHF. In DNA form, the CDR3 reads TGTGCCACCAGCAGCGACAGGGGGCGGAATTCACCCCTCCACTTT. The rearrangement links TRBV15 to TRBJ1-6; 10 nucleotides agree with TRBD1. Germline V gene lookup returns CDR1 LNHNV and CDR2 YYDKDF (reference sequence). The CDR3 length is 15 residues. Losses at the gene ends were 3 bases for V and 7 bases for J; bases not matched to a gene: 3.

This chain uses TRBV27 with TRBJ2-1, with D unresolved. The germline V gene encodes CDR1 MNHEY and CDR2 SMNVEV (reference sequence). This CDR3 is 17 amino acids long. V gave up 4 bases and J gave up 4 bases, with 20 bases separating them. The CDR3, as DNA: TGTGCCAGCAGTTCAACTGTCTCGAGCGTTGGGTACAATGAGCAGTTCTTC. The encoded protein is CASSSTVSSVGYNEQFF.

The gene calls are TRBV28 and TRBJ2-4, with a weak D call TRBD1 (5 bases). V was cut by 7 bases and J by 1 base, with 14 bases left in between. From germline, CDR1 is MDHEN and CDR2 SYDVKM. The CDR3 runs 15 residues. The CDR3 nucleotides are TGTGCCAGCATCTCGGGCTCAGGGGCCAAAAACATTCAGTACTTC. Translating gives CASISGSGAKNIQYF.

The chain couples TRBV7-6 to TRBJ2-1; 9 bases align to TRBD1. This CDR3 comprises 15 residues. With V trimmed by 1 base and J by 6 bases, 4 bases remained unmatched. Germline V lookup: CDR1 SGHVS, CDR2 FNYEAQ. The CDR3 DNA sequence: TGTGCCAGCAGCTTAGACAGGGGGCCCAGCAATGAGCAGTTCTTC. As protein: CASSLDRGPSNEQFF.

This chain links TRBV7-9 with TRBJ2-5, with TRBD2 as a possible D gene (5 bases). From germline, CDR1 is SEHNR and CDR2 FQNEAQ (reference sequence). This CDR3 has 14 residues. V was shortened by 1 base and J by 4 bases, with 10 bases between the two germline ends. CDR3 bases: TGTGCCAGCAGCTTAGGATGGGAGTTAGAGACCCAGTACTTC. Translating it yields CASSLGWELETQYF.

This clone has a single count. This chain connects TRBV15 to TRBJ2-2; perhaps TRBD2 as D (6 bases). Trimming stripped 1 base from V and 8 bases from J, with 14 bases between. Germline loops: CDR1 LNHNV, CDR2 YYDKDF (reference sequence). The CDR3 sequence is 15 residues long. The CDR3 spells CATSRGLRDPGELFF. CDR3 DNA sequence: TGTGCCACCAGCAGAGGTTTGCGGGACCCGGGGGAGCTGTTTTTT.

This chain joins TRBV5-1 and TRBJ2-1; TRBD2 aligns across 7 bases. The germline V gene has CDR1 SGHRS and CDR2 YFSETQ. V trimming: 0 bases; J trimming: 0 bases; junction bases outside the gene matches: 3. This CDR3 spans 16 amino acids. DNA for the CDR3: TGCGCCAGCAGCTTGGCTAGCGGACCCTCCTACAATGAGCAGTTCTTC. This translates into CASSLASGPSYNEQFF.